This TCR beta chain emerged from a study of T cell responses to AZD1222 COVID-19 vaccine (dated by TCRdb to 2020 to 2023). Notes on the research overall: TCR sequencing covered more than 230 trial participants: 207 given two doses of AZD1222 and 26 given two doses of MenACWY control vaccine. Trial participants were enrolled by age into subgroups of 18-55, 56-69 and 70-plus years, and around 140, 26 and 57 TCR-sequenced participants, respectively, were included in these subgroups.

This clone was seen only once. It lacks a known antigen. The record has no base qualities; no much larger clone is one base away. Broader findings and caveats from the paper: After two AZD1222 doses, spike-specific TCR breadth and depth were significantly higher than at day 0 and than in MenACWY recipients. Reportedly, almost half of the unique spike-specific TCRs recognized epitopes lying outside the regions that are mutated in the B.1.351 and B.1.1.7 variants. The whole spike protein was spanned by vaccine-associated CD4 TCRs, and dominant responses were seen in regions 160-218 and 743-854. The 56-69-year group was small, and its depth increase did not reach significance, likely because of low power. Because no day 14 peak-response samples were available, the repertoires could be characterized only after the peak T cell response. Conclusions about previously exposed vaccinees were limited because only a handful of AZD1222 recipients were SARS-CoV-2 seropositive at baseline. Participants were mostly white British and included more females than males, and it was suggested by the authors that clonal diversity may have been underestimated.

The CDR3 regions of human TCRbeta chains were subjected to immunosequencing. Concerning the study's data processing: TCRs in the repertoires were compared against a reference library of SARS-CoV-2-specific TCRs that had been generated with the MIRA antigen-specificity platform. Breadth was defined as the fraction of unique TCRs that were SARS-CoV-2-associated, and depth was defined as the fraction of total T cells that were SARS-CoV-2-associated. Each spike-specific TCR was assigned to its reactive spike region and to a CD4 or CD8 class using the MIRA data. Log10-transformed breadth and depth values were compared by one-way ANOVA with Sidak's multiple comparisons tests. TCRdb holds this immuneACCESS table with in-frame rearrangements only. Some clones are missing; in checked studies, unresolved V genes explain under half, and the rest has no known cause. That table supplies the V and J calls and clone size; D and trimming were determined from the DNA. Within this sample are around 95,000 clones, with 80% to 90% of them counted one time only. 4% to 4.5% of the sample belongs to the ten largest clones.

The germline V gene specifies ENHRY as CDR1 and SYGVKD as CDR2. Trimming takes 2 bases from V and 4 bases from J, and the germline ends sit 15 bases apart. From its cysteine to its phenylalanine, the CDR3 spans 15 amino acids. Only the CDR3 DNA is retained, 45 bases long and in frame from the first base. The sample's time point label, decoded: baseline before first vaccination. What the treatment or condition label conveys for this sample: meningococcal conjugate vaccine given as trial control. Vaccinee samples were obtained from the UK trials COV001 and COV002, which included a single-blind randomized controlled phase 2/3 trial of AZD1222 (ChAdOx1 nCoV-19) in healthy adults. Trial participant PBMC samples were collected at day 0 and day 28 after the second dose for TCRbeta chain sequencing.

Recombination linked TRBV10-3 to TRBJ2-7; the D region possibly corresponds to TRBD2 (6 bases align). This clonotype was sampled from an adult in good health. Sequencing was performed on peripheral blood, taken on day 0 of MenACWY control vaccination. The CDR3 region reads CAISEGGTGSYEQYF. The nucleotides are TGTGCCATCAGTGAGGGGGGGACGGGGAGTTACGAGCAGTACTTC.